The present entry profiles one TCR beta chain with its context. This clonotype was observed a few times. There is no known antigen for this receptor. Germline and junction disagree at one end, which may indicate a read error. RNA was extracted from bulk unsorted tissue and checked for quality with a NanoDrop ND-1000 and an Agilent 2100. Normal lung samples were distant non-tumor tissue taken more than 3 cm from the tumor edge. Newly diagnosed lung cancer patients without prior chemotherapy who had been admitted for thoracic surgery in China between August and November 2014 were enrolled as donors. The study excluded patients who had received radiotherapy or chemotherapy before or who had another cancer at the same time. Pieces of surgical tissue measuring about 1-2 cm3 were kept in RNAlater solution and held at -80 degrees C until needed. The data belong to a study of tumor and adjacent non-tumor tissue in lung cancer (dated by TCRdb to the late 2010s). Study-level background: The cohort included about a dozen adenocarcinoma, 2 squamous cell carcinoma and 1 small cell lung cancer patients. The 15 enrolled patients, of whom roughly 10 were men and 5 were women, were aged about 30 to 80 years and were diagnosed with TNM stage I to III disease. Sequencing generated a total of more than 95,000,000 productive TCRbeta reads, averaging about 4.17 million reads per sample. The study compared bulk TCRbeta repertoires between lung tumor tissue and matched distant non-tumor lung tissue from 15 lung cancer patients. For each patient, one tumor sample and one normal lung sample were taken, giving a few dozen paired specimens that underwent TCRbeta CDR3 sequencing. What the research found in general, with its limitations: The top 100 clones made up a significantly larger cumulative share of the repertoire in normal lung than in tumor tissue. With only around 15 patients in the cohort, the authors noted that larger samples and more detailed clinical data are needed. TCR diversity was significantly higher in younger patients, and higher tumor TCR diversity was associated with shorter overall and disease-free survival. Peripheral blood was not sequenced, so blood TCRbeta repertoires in these lung cancer patients were not examined. Tumor tissue showed significantly higher TCR diversity (inverse Simpson) than normal lung tissue, at around 460 vs 160 (P = 0.0075, Mann-Whitney U test). Neither the sequencing platform nor unique molecular identifiers are mentioned in the methods.

Measured from the cysteine to the phenylalanine, the CDR3 is 14 residues long. Only the CDR3 DNA is retained, 42 bases long and in frame from the first base. Sequences SGHAT (CDR1) and FQNNGV (CDR2) are obtained from the germline V gene. Libraries came from multiplex PCR. Sequencing was performed on an Illumina HiSeq 2500. TCRbeta libraries were constructed through three rounds of nested PCR with primers (Table S4) according to protocols modified from ARM-PCR. PCR products of 200-500 bp were gel-excised and purified with the QIAquick gel extraction kit before sequencing. The original methods were these. Trimmomatic was used to clean the reads, FLASH was used to merge the reads into complete CDR3 sequences, and MiTCR was used to assign the reads to V(D)J germline segments. Clonal diversity was calculated as the inverse Simpson's index using VDJtools. In-frame sequences lacking a premature stop codon were counted as productive reads. Using fastp trimming at Q25 and MiXCR clonotype assembly, TCRdb reanalyzed the public sequencing data and kept in-frame beta chains. Identical CDR3 proteins give one entry, which carries the most common genes and DNA. The V and J calls were not made by the authors but by TCRdb's processing. The sample table contains about 77,000 distinct CDR3 sequences; only one count was recorded for more than 65% of them. The ten largest make up under 50% of the sample.

The clonotype was recovered from a man in his 70s with non-small cell lung cancer. The sample taken for sequencing was distant non-tumor lung tissue. The sequence joins TRBV11-2 to TRBJ2-7; the junction holds 8 bases that match TRBD1. The nucleotide sequence reads as follows: TGTGCCAGCAGCATGGGACAGGTCTCCTACGAGCAGTATTTC. Its protein is CASSMGQVSYEQYF.